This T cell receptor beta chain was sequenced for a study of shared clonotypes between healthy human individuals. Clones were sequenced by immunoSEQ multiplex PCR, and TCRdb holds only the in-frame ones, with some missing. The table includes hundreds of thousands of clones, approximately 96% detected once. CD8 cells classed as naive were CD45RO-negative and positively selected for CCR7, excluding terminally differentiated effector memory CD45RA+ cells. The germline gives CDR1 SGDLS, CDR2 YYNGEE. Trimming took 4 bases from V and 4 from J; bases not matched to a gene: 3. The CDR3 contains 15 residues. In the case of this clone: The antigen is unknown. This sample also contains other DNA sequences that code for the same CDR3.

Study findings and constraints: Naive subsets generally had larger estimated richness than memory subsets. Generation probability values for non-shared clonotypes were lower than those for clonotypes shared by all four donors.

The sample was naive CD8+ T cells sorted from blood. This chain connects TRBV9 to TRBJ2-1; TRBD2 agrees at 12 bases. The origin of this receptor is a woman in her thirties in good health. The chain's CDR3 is CASSPGTSGYNEQFF. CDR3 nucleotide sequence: TGTGCCAGCAGCCCAGGGACTAGCGGGTACAATGAGCAGTTCTTC.